Listed here is a single TCR beta chain. This record belongs to a study of blood T cell repertoires in COVID-19. Study background: Nucleic acid was either cDNA or gDNA, and it came from T cells, B-cell-depleted T cells, or PBMCs.

Sequenced by immunoSEQ multiplex PCR; TCRdb stores in-frame clones only, minus some. The sample includes around 400,000 clones, over 75% of them seen just once. This CDR3 has 15 amino acids. V was pared by 6 bases and J by 5 bases, with 8 bases of the junction left unmatched. Germline CDR1 and CDR2: SNHLY and FYNNEI. The rearrangement joins TRBV2 to TRBJ1-5, with 9 positions matching TRBD1. The receptor was isolated from a woman aged 60-70 years with COVID-19, enrolled during active disease. The sample consisted of peripheral blood. The CDR3 here is CASRAGTGRDQPQHF. CDR3 sequence (DNA): TGTGCCAGCAGGGCAGGGACAGGGCGGGATCAGCCCCAGCATTTT.